The rows below give T cell receptor beta chains drawn from one sample of a study of type 1 and type 2 diabetes patients. TCRdb reanalysed the multiplex PCR reads using MiXCR and keeps one entry per CDR3 protein. The table shows under 300,000 distinct CDR3 sequences, with around 47% occurring only once. Input material: peripheral blood mononuclear cells (PBMCs). These receptors were collected from a man younger than 35 with type 2 diabetes. The CDR3 runs from the conserved cysteine through the conserved F or W. A D gene is named only where the DNA matches it firmly. Only some rows state a clone size, as once, few, many or a class for expanded clones.

abundance,d_gene,j_gene,v_gene,CDR3aa,CDR3nt
-,-,TRBJ2-1,TRBV29-1,CSVLGGHGSYNGQFF,TGCAGCGTCTTAGGGGGGCACGGCTCCTACAATGGGCAGTTCTTC
-,-,TRBJ2-5,TRBV25-1,CASSDFAAGQYQETQYF,TGTGCCAGCAGTGATTTTGCGGCAGGGCAATACCAAGAGACCCAGTACTTC
many,-,TRBJ1-1,TRBV10-2,CASGPDRHTEAFF,TGCGCCAGCGGGCCGGACAGACACACTGAAGCTTTCTTT
-,-,TRBJ2-4,TRBV29-1,CSVEGDTNIQYF,TGCAGCGTCGAAGGGGACACAAACATTCAGTACTTC
few,-,TRBJ2-3,TRBV19,CASSMNFLPDTQYF,TGTGCCAGTAGTATGAATTTTCTGCCAGATACGCAGTATTTT
-,-,TRBJ2-7,TRBV7-9,CASSPIYEQYF,TGTGCCAGCAGCCCTATCTACGAGCAGTACTTC
-,-,TRBJ1-2,TRBV15,CATSPGEGRVSGYTF,TGTGCCACCAGCCCGGGGGAGGGCAGGGTGAGTGGCTACACCTTC
-,-,TRBJ2-5,TRBV25-1,CASSEHRQETQYF,TGTGCCAGCAGTGAACACAGACAAGAGACCCAGTACTTC
few,-,TRBJ2-7,TRBV4-3,CASSQAHPTDYEQYF,TGCGCCAGCAGCCAAGCACACCCTACCGACTACGAGCAGTACTTC
-,-,TRBJ2-2,TRBV19,CASSPRPAGIIGELFF,TGTGCCAGTAGCCCTCGCCCCGCAGGGATTATCGGGGAGCTGTTTTTT
-,-,TRBJ1-1,TRBV12-3/TRBV12-4,CASSRGSTEAFF,TGTGCCAGCAGCCGGGGGTCCACTGAAGCTTTCTTT
-,-,TRBJ2-1,TRBV2,CASSAWDGSNEQFF,TGTGCCAGCAGTGCGTGGGACGGAAGCAATGAGCAGTTCTTC
-,TRBD2,TRBJ2-5,TRBV28,CASSLVAGRETQYF,TGTGCCAGCAGTTTAGTAGCGGGGCGGGAGACCCAGTACTTC
-,-,TRBJ2-5,TRBV4-1,CASSLTRGGRETQYF,TGCGCCAGCAGCTTAACGCGGGGAGGACGAGAGACCCAGTACTTC
-,TRBD1,TRBJ1-2,TRBV7-6,CASSPRQGMNYGYTF,TGTGCCAGCAGTCCCCGACAGGGGATGAACTATGGCTACACCTTC
-,TRBD2,TRBJ2-1,TRBV24-1,CATSDPAGTKYNEQFF,TGTGCCACCAGTGACCCCGCCGGGACTAAATACAATGAGCAGTTCTTC
few,TRBD1,TRBJ1-1,TRBV24-1,CATSLGQEAFF,TGTGCCACCAGTCTGGGACAGGAAGCTTTCTTT